These 20 T cell receptor beta chains came from one sample sequenced in a study of CD8+CD57+ T cells in acquired aplastic anemia. Previously, flow cytometry had revealed CD8+CD57+ cell expansion in the patients chosen for sequencing. Genomic DNA, the template, was used for profiling of the TCR beta VDJ and CDR3. TCRdb reprocessed the reads with MiXCR, giving one entry per CDR3 protein. The repertoire holds roughly 98,000 distinct CDR3 sequences, about 66% seen once, with 65% in the top ten. Sequencing was done on a sample of sorted CD4+, CD8+, or CD8+CD57+ T cells (not recorded which) from PBMCs. The receptor set was obtained from a human donor with aplastic anemia.

V is TRBV12-3 or TRBV12-4 and J is TRBJ2-2; no definite D call. Trimming pared 8 bases from V and 1 base from J, leaving 11 bases between. CDR3 length equals 14 residues. The CDR3 is CASSKMRNTGELFF. As DNA, the CDR3 is TGTGCCAGCTCCAAGATGAGGAACACCGGGGAGCTGTTTTTT.

V is TRBV13 and J is TRBJ1-1; D gene ambiguous. V lost 0 bases to trimming and J lost 6 bases, with 2 bases between them. The CDR3 runs to 11 residues. CDR1 and CDR2 (germline): PRHDT, FYEKMQ (reference sequence). The CDR3 region is CASSLGPEAFF. The CDR3 bases are TGTGCCAGCAGCTTAGGCCCTGAAGCTTTCTTT.

This rearrangement joins TRBV10-1 to TRBJ2-7; no reliable D call. CDR3 length equals 13 residues. The germline gives CDR1 WNHNN, CDR2 SYGVQD (reference sequence). The V end was cut by 0 bases, the J end by 3 bases, with 6 bases between. CDR3 amino acids: CASSESADYEQYF. The CDR3 bases are TGCGCCAGCAGTGAGTCGGCAGACTACGAGCAGTACTTC.

The chain carries TRBV25-1 and TRBJ2-7, with 8 positions matching TRBD2. Germline V gene lookup returns CDR1 MGHDK and CDR2 SYGVNS. V lost 4 bases and J lost 5; bases outside the gene matches: 16. The CDR3 has 17 amino acids. CDR3 region: CASSAGSGVQSADEQYF. CDR3 coding DNA: TGTGCCAGCAGTGCGGGTAGCGGGGTTCAGTCGGCGGACGAGCAGTACTTC.

This clonotype was seen at least ten times. This rearrangement joins TRBV11-2 to TRBJ2-5; the match to TRBD2 covers 14 bases. Germline V gene data show CDR1 as SGHAT and CDR2 as FQNNGV. Trimming cost V 5 bases and J 3 bases; bases outside gene matches: 14. This CDR3 has 19 amino acids. The CDR3 reads CASSTRTSGGLGSKETQYF. DNA of the CDR3: TGTGCCAGCAGCACTCGGACTAGCGGGGGGCTCGGATCCAAAGAGACCCAGTACTTC.

The rearrangement uses TRBV5-1 and TRBJ2-1, with 8 bases identical to TRBD2. This CDR3 spans 15 amino acids. Trimming at V came to 2 bases and at J to 4 bases, leaving 5 bases not matched to a gene. The V gene's germline CDR1 is SGHRS and CDR2 YFSETQ. In DNA, the CDR3 is TGCGCCAGCAGCTTAACCGGGACTAGTTACAATGAGCAGTTCTTC. It encodes CASSLTGTSYNEQFF. Complete variable domain (other parts from reference TRBV5-1 and TRBJ2-1): KAGVTQTPRYLIKTRGQQVTLSCSPISGHRSVSWYQQTPGQGLQFLFEYFSETQRNKGNFPGRFSGRQFSNSRSEMNVSTLELGDSALYLCASSLTGTSYNEQFFGPGTRLTVL.

The CDR3 DNA sequence: TGTGCCAGCAGCTTAATACCAGGGACAGGCGGGGCCTACGAGCAGTACTTC. Protein sequence: CASSLIPGTGGAYEQYF. The chain employs TRBV25-1 and TRBJ2-7; 8 positions agree with TRBD1. Per germline, CDR1 MGHDK and CDR2 SYGVNS. CDR3 length equals 17 residues. Trimming took 6 bases from V and 2 from J; bases not matched to a gene: 15.

The rearrangement uses TRBV20-1 and TRBJ1-1, with 11 bases that match TRBD1. The CDR3 has 15 residues. Germline values: CDR1 DFQATT, CDR2 SNEGSKA (reference sequence). V gave up 3 bases and J gave up 2 bases; unmatched junction bases: 5. The DNA for the CDR3 is TGCAGTGCTAGTGGGGGACAGGGGGTTAACACTGAAGCTTTCTTT. Translation: CSASGGQGVNTEAFF.

V gene TRBV20-1 combines with J gene TRBJ1-2; maybe TRBD1 (6 bases). Per germline, CDR1 DFQATT and CDR2 SNEGSKA (reference sequence). CDR3 size: 10 residues. V lost 5 bases and J 6 bases, leaving 7 bases between the germline ends. The CDR3 loop is CSAEGDGYTF. Written as DNA, the CDR3 is TGCAGTGCTGAGGGGGATGGCTACACCTTC.

In this sample, this clonotype turned up many times. This chain uses TRBV6-4 with TRBJ2-2; D call uncertain. Germline V lookup: CDR1 MRHNA, CDR2 SNTAGT. V lost 4 bases and J 3 bases, leaving 9 bases between the germline ends. CDR3 size: 14 residues. CDR3 amino acids: CASSVRPDTGELFF. CDR3 nucleotides: TGTGCCAGCAGTGTCCGCCCTGACACCGGGGAGCTGTTTTTT.

V is TRBV25-1 and J is TRBJ2-5; 7 bases are a match to TRBD1. The CDR3 is 14 amino acids. The germline V gene has CDR1 MGHDK and CDR2 SYGVNS. With 4 bases clipped from V and 4 bases from J, the junction kept 6 bases outside the gene matches. This CDR3 reads CASSGNRGRETQYF. In DNA form, the CDR3 reads TGTGCCAGCAGTGGCAACAGGGGTCGAGAGACCCAGTACTTC.

V is TRBV29-1 and J is TRBJ1-2; D is unresolved. The CDR3 contains 10 residues. The V gene lost 7 bases and the J gene lost 7 bases, with 10 bases spanning the gap. Germline CDR1 and CDR2: SQVTM and ANQGSEA. The CDR3 DNA reads as TGCAGCGCCCAGGACCCTGGCTACACCTTC. It encodes CSAQDPGYTF.

This clonotype was recorded at least ten times. The chain couples TRBV9 to TRBJ2-3; 7 bases line up with TRBD2. J gave up 0 bases and V 4 bases, and 2 bases lay outside the gene matches. Germline V gene data show CDR1 as SGDLS and CDR2 as YYNGEE. The CDR3 extends over 14 amino acids. The CDR3 DNA is TGTGCCAGCAGCCCTAGCGGTAGCACAGATACGCAGTATTTT. Translation: CASSPSGSTDTQYF.

This chain uses TRBV10-3 with TRBJ2-2; tentative D call: TRBD1 (5 bases). V was clipped by 6 bases and J by 5 bases, with 10 bases between them. CDR3 length: 13 amino acids. Per germline, CDR1 ENHRY and CDR2 SYGVKD. This CDR3 is CAISDSPTGELFF. The CDR3 bases are TGTGCCATCAGCGACAGTCCGACCGGGGAGCTGTTTTTT.

The gene calls are TRBV19 and TRBJ2-1; 7 bases align to TRBD2. The DNA end favors TRBJ2-7, so the J call may be wrong. The CDR3 has 13 residues. Germline CDR1 LNHDA, CDR2 SQIVND (reference sequence). The CDR3 loop is CASTPGGKNEQYF. The CDR3 region has the DNA TGTGCCAGTACTCCGGGGGGTAAAAACGAGCAGTACTTC.

V and J are TRBV19 and TRBJ1-5, with D unclear. Germline assignment: CDR1 LNHDA and CDR2 SQIVND (reference sequence). Trimming removed 7 bases at V and 6 bases at J, with 13 bases between. There are 13 residues in the CDR3. DNA for the CDR3: TGTGCCAGTATTTGGGAGCCGTCTCAGCCCCAGCATTTT. This sequence encodes CASIWEPSQPQHF. Full variable domain (rest looked up from reference TRBV19 and TRBJ1-5): DGGITQSPKYLFRKEGQNVTLSCEQNLNHDAMYWYRQDPGQGLRLIYYSQIVNDFQKGDIAEGYSVSREKKESFPLTVTSAQKNPTAFYLCASIWEPSQPQHFGDGTRLSIL.

This clonotype was counted only a few times. V is TRBV19 and J is TRBJ2-7, with 10 bases identical to TRBD2. V lost 8 bases, J lost 1 base, and 5 bases stayed unmatched. The CDR3 runs to 14 residues. CDR1 and CDR2 from the germline V gene are LNHDA and SQIVND (reference sequence). The CDR3 region is CASSTSGWSYEQYF. CDR3 DNA sequence: TGTGCCAGTTCGACTAGCGGGTGGTCCTACGAGCAGTACTTC. The variable domain in full, completed from reference TRBV19 and TRBJ2-7, reads DGGITQSPKYLFRKEGQNVTLSCEQNLNHDAMYWYRQDPGQGLRLIYYSQIVNDFQKGDIAEGYSVSREKKESFPLTVTSAQKNPTAFYLCASSTSGWSYEQYFGPGTRLTVT.

The chain recombines TRBV10-3 with TRBJ1-1, with 7 bases fitting TRBD1. The V and J ends lost 3 bases and 1 base, in that order; junction bases with no gene match: 5. Germline loops: CDR1 ENHRY, CDR2 SYGVKD. This CDR3 has 15 amino acids. The CDR3 spells CAISEQGHGNTEAFF. In DNA, the CDR3 is TGTGCCATCAGTGAACAGGGGCACGGGAACACTGAAGCTTTCTTT.

This clonotype has a count of ten or more. CDR3 coding DNA: TGCAGTGCTAGAGATATCGGGACAGCACCGAGGAGCTCCTATAATTCACCCCTCCACTTT. Its protein product is CSARDIGTAPRSSYNSPLHF. The J gene is TRBJ1-6, the V gene TRBV20-1; 7 bases line up with TRBD1. This CDR3 has 20 amino acids. Per germline, CDR1 DFQATT and CDR2 SNEGSKA (reference sequence). Losses at the gene ends were 0 bases for V and 0 bases for J; bases not matched to a gene: 14.

This rearrangement joins TRBV3-1 to TRBJ1-2, with unresolved D. V was shortened by 1 base and J by 4 bases, with 7 bases between the two germline ends. This CDR3 has 13 amino acids. Germline lookup yields CDR1 LGHDT and CDR2 YNNKEL (reference sequence). The CDR3 sequence: CASSQGDIYGYTF. Here the CDR3 DNA reads TGTGCCAGCAGCCAAGGAGACATCTATGGCTACACCTTC.